This is a list of T cell receptor beta chains from one sample in a study of T cell changes during pregnancy in multiple sclerosis. Using immunoSEQ multiplex PCR, the repertoire was profiled, and TCRdb retains in-frame clones only, with some absent. This sample has 45,000 to 55,000 clones, with approximately 85% found just once. This specimen consisted of CD4+ T cells from peripheral blood mononuclear cells, obtained in the second trimester of pregnancy. The receptors were sampled from a female donor with multiple sclerosis, enrolled in a pregnancy study. Each CDR3 is given with its conserved first and last residue. The D gene is left open where the match is weak. The size field is filled for only some rows; it gives once, few, many or a size class.

abundance: once
j_gene: TRBJ2-3
v_gene: TRBV5-1
d_gene: .
CDR3nt: TGCGCCAGCAGCCCATCATTAGCCGCCAACACAGATACGCAGTATTTT
CDR3aa: CASSPSLAANTDTQYF

abundance: .
j_gene: TRBJ2-1
v_gene: TRBV18
d_gene: TRBD2
CDR3nt: TGTGCCAGCTCACCGTACACCGGGACTAGCGGGCAAGATGAGCAGTTCTTC
CDR3aa: CASSPYTGTSGQDEQFF

abundance: .
j_gene: TRBJ2-7
v_gene: TRBV7-9
d_gene: TRBD1
CDR3nt: TGTGCCAGCAGCCCTGGACAGGGGGCCGACGAGCAGTACTTC
CDR3aa: CASSPGQGADEQYF

abundance: .
j_gene: TRBJ1-2
v_gene: TRBV6-5
d_gene: TRBD1
CDR3nt: TGTGCCAGCAGTTACCAGGGGGGCGAGGTTGGCTACACCTTC
CDR3aa: CASSYQGGEVGYTF

abundance: .
j_gene: TRBJ2-5
v_gene: TRBV5-1
d_gene: .
CDR3nt: TGCGCCAGCAGCTCGGGCTGGGGGGAACAAGAGACCCAGTACTTC
CDR3aa: CASSSGWGEQETQYF

abundance: .
j_gene: TRBJ1-4
v_gene: TRBV5-5
d_gene: TRBD1
CDR3nt: TGTGCCAGCACCCCCAGGGGGATTAATGAAAAACTGTTTTTT
CDR3aa: CASTPRGINEKLFF

abundance: .
j_gene: TRBJ1-2
v_gene: TRBV9
d_gene: .
CDR3nt: TGTGCCAGCAGCGTAGAAACTTATGGGGGCAGCTTCTATGGCTACACCTTC
CDR3aa: CASSVETYGGSFYGYTF

abundance: .
j_gene: TRBJ2-7
v_gene: TRBV19
d_gene: TRBD1
CDR3nt: TGTGCCAGTAACCCCTCAGGGGGTTCCTACGAGCAGTACTTC
CDR3aa: CASNPSGGSYEQYF

abundance: .
j_gene: TRBJ2-7
v_gene: TRBV7-2
d_gene: .
CDR3nt: TGTGCCAGCAGCTTCAAAGGAACTAACGAGCAGTACTTC
CDR3aa: CASSFKGTNEQYF

abundance: once
j_gene: TRBJ2-1
v_gene: TRBV7-9
d_gene: .
CDR3nt: TGTGCCAGCAGCCCACCGGGACTCTTAAGGGATGAGCAGTTCTTC
CDR3aa: CASSPPGLLRDEQFF

abundance: .
j_gene: TRBJ2-7
v_gene: TRBV12-5
d_gene: .
CDR3nt: TGTGCTAGTGGTTCTAAGTGGCCTGAAGAGGGACAACAAGGCTCCTACGAGCAGTACTTC
CDR3aa: CASGSKWPEEGQQGSYEQYF

abundance: .
j_gene: TRBJ1-1
v_gene: TRBV6-6
d_gene: .
CDR3nt: TGTGCCAGCAGTTGGCTCAATGTGAACACTGAAGCTTTCTTT
CDR3aa: CASSWLNVNTEAFF

abundance: once
j_gene: TRBJ2-2
v_gene: TRBV11-3
d_gene: .
CDR3nt: TGTGCCAGCAGCTTAGCCGGGTCGGGCACCGGGGAGCTGTTTTTT
CDR3aa: CASSLAGSGTGELFF

abundance: .
j_gene: TRBJ2-5
v_gene: TRBV7-7
d_gene: .
CDR3nt: TGTGCTAGCAGCTGGGGGCAGGGACAAGAGACCCAGTACTTC
CDR3aa: CASSWGQGQETQYF

abundance: few
j_gene: TRBJ2-1
v_gene: TRBV6-6
d_gene: .
CDR3nt: TGTGCCAGCACCAAGGGCGGACTGCACTCCTACAATGAGCAGTTCTTC
CDR3aa: CASTKGGLHSYNEQFF

abundance: .
j_gene: TRBJ1-1
v_gene: TRBV6-5
d_gene: .
CDR3nt: TGTGCCAGCAGGAGTCAGGGGAACACTGAAGCTTTCTTT
CDR3aa: CASRSQGNTEAFF

abundance: .
j_gene: TRBJ1-3
v_gene: TRBV19
d_gene: .
CDR3nt: TGTGCCAGTAGTATAGCATCGGGGTCTTCTGGAAACACCATATATTTT
CDR3aa: CASSIASGSSGNTIYF

abundance: .
j_gene: TRBJ1-2
v_gene: TRBV5-1
d_gene: .
CDR3nt: TGCGCCAGCAGCTTGGATTCGGCAACTAGAGGCTACACCTTC
CDR3aa: CASSLDSATRGYTF

abundance: .
j_gene: TRBJ1-4
v_gene: TRBV13
d_gene: TRBD1
CDR3nt: TGTGCCAGCAGCCCGCGAACAGGGGGGGAAAAACTGTTTTTT
CDR3aa: CASSPRTGGEKLFF

abundance: .
j_gene: TRBJ2-5
v_gene: TRBV5-4
d_gene: TRBD2
CDR3nt: TGTGCCAGCAGCTCTAACGGGGGGACGCTGCAAGAGACCCAGTACTTC
CDR3aa: CASSSNGGTLQETQYF

abundance: .
j_gene: TRBJ1-4
v_gene: TRBV20-1
d_gene: .
CDR3nt: TGCAGTGCTAGTATCGGGGGGAAACTGTTTTTT
CDR3aa: CSASIGGKLFF

abundance: once
j_gene: TRBJ2-1
v_gene: TRBV21-1
d_gene: .
CDR3nt: TGTGCCACACCCACGCATAGAGGGGGACTAGCGGGAGAGCAGTTCTTC
CDR3aa: CATPTHRGGLAGEQFF

abundance: .
j_gene: TRBJ1-3
v_gene: TRBV4-1
d_gene: .
CDR3nt: TGCGCCAGCAGCCAAGAAGAAGTAGTCTCTGGAAACACCATATATTTT
CDR3aa: CASSQEEVVSGNTIYF

abundance: .
j_gene: TRBJ1-4
v_gene: TRBV18
d_gene: .
CDR3nt: TGTGCCAGCTCACCTTCTGTGTTACAGGGCGGTGGAAAACTGTTTTTT
CDR3aa: CASSPSVLQGGGKLFF

abundance: .
j_gene: TRBJ2-4
v_gene: TRBV27
d_gene: .
CDR3nt: TGTGCCAGCTCTAGCCGCGGGACAGCGGGGGTTTTGACGTACTTC
CDR3aa: CASSSRGTAGVLTYF

abundance: .
j_gene: TRBJ2-5
v_gene: TRBV27
d_gene: .
CDR3nt: TGTGCCAGCAGTTATAGCGTGGGAGAGACGGAGACCCAGTACTTC
CDR3aa: CASSYSVGETETQYF

abundance: .
j_gene: TRBJ1-4
v_gene: TRBV5-6
d_gene: TRBD1
CDR3nt: TGTGCCAGCAGCAAGAGGACAGGGGGCACTAATGAAAAACTGTTTTTT
CDR3aa: CASSKRTGGTNEKLFF

abundance: .
j_gene: TRBJ1-1
v_gene: TRBV7-2
d_gene: TRBD1
CDR3nt: TGTGCCAGCAGCATCAGGGGGCAGAGGAACACTGAAGCTTTCTTT
CDR3aa: CASSIRGQRNTEAFF